Below are 2 T cell receptor beta chains sequenced from a single sample in a study of PD-1 blockade in mismatch repair-deficient tumors. Libraries were prepared by immunoSEQ multiplex PCR; TCRdb keeps only in-frame clonotypes and omits some of them. The table has some 40,000 clones, around four fifths seen once. The sequencing used PBMCs, collected roughly 40 weeks after starting pembrolizumab. These TCRs come from an adult with mismatch repair-deficient cancer.

The CDR3 sequence: CASSVLRENTEAFF. In DNA, the CDR3 is TGTGCCAGCAGTGTTCTTCGGGAGAACACTGAAGCTTTCTTT. V and J are TRBV2 and TRBJ1-1; D is unclear. Germline values: CDR1 SNHLY, CDR2 FYNNEI. This CDR3 comprises 14 residues. V was clipped by 4 bases and J by 1 base, with 10 bases between them. Full variable domain (outside the CDR3, taken from reference TRBV2 and TRBJ1-1): EPEVTQTPSHQVTQMGQEVILRCVPISNHLYFYWYRQILGQKVEFLVSFYNNEISEKSEIFDDQFSVERPDGSNFTLKIRSTKLEDSAMYFCASSVLRENTEAFFGQGTRLTVV.

The chain employs TRBV7-2 and TRBJ2-2; 9 bases match TRBD2. This CDR3 region has 15 residues. The germline V gene encodes CDR1 SGHTA and CDR2 FQGNSA. J lost 3 bases, V lost 1 base, and 0 bases had no gene match. The CDR3 sequence is CASSLVAGDTGELFF. As DNA, the CDR3 is TGTGCCAGCAGCTTAGTAGCGGGAGACACCGGGGAGCTGTTTTTT.